These 26 T cell receptor beta chains came from one sample sequenced in a study of blood T cell repertoires in COVID-19. The assay was immunoSEQ multiplex PCR, and TCRdb's table has in-frame clones only and misses some. The table records around 170,000 clones, about 87% of them present only once. The specimen was peripheral blood. Every receptor here comes from a man between 60 and 75 years old with COVID-19, enrolled during active disease.

The rearrangement links TRBV5-1 to TRBJ1-2; TRBD1 matches 8 bases. V shed 7 bases, J shed 8 bases, and the junction held 16 bases outside the gene matches. The germline V gene encodes CDR1 SGHRS and CDR2 YFSETQ. The CDR3 is made up of 15 amino acids. The CDR3 DNA follows: TGCGCCAGCGCGGAAACAGGGGGAATTTACGGAGGCTACACCTTC. As protein: CASAETGGIYGGYTF. Filled out from reference TRBV5-1 and TRBJ1-2, the complete variable domain reads KAGVTQTPRYLIKTRGQQVTLSCSPISGHRSVSWYQQTPGQGLQFLFEYFSETQRNKGNFPGRFSGRQFSNSRSEMNVSTLELGDSALYLCASAETGGIYGGYTFGSGTRLTVV.

Of note for this clone: Its ends do not fully match the called genes, so a read error is possible. Distinct nucleotide sequences in the sample also encode this CDR3. The V gene is TRBV11-3, the J gene TRBJ2-7, with TRBD1 identical over 7 bases. This CDR3 comprises 13 residues. CDR1 and CDR2 from the germline V gene are SGHNT and YENEEA. The CDR3 loop reads CASSRDRLYEQYF. As DNA, the CDR3 is TGTGCCAGCAGCCGGGACAGACTTTACGAGCAGTACTTT.

This sequence joins TRBV4-1 and TRBJ1-1, with 7 nucleotides matching TRBD1. The CDR3 spans 16 residues. J lost 0 bases, V lost 5 bases, and 9 bases had no gene match. The V gene's germline CDR1 is MGHRA and CDR2 YSYEKL. The CDR3 is CASSGPTGRMNTEAFF. CDR3 sequence (DNA): TGCGCCAGCAGCGGCCCGACAGGGAGGATGAACACTGAAGCTTTCTTT.

The chain uses TRBV7-2 and TRBJ2-7; TRBD2 agrees at 8 bases. There are 18 residues in the CDR3. With 5 bases clipped from V and 0 bases from J, the junction kept 15 bases outside the gene matches. Per germline, CDR1 SGHTA and CDR2 FQGNSA. The CDR3 nucleotides are TGTGCCAGCAGCCCCACCCTCGGCGCGGGAGGAGTCTCCTACGAGCAGTACTTC. This translates into CASSPTLGAGGVSYEQYF.

V gene TRBV6-2 or TRBV6-3 combines with J gene TRBJ2-7; 7 bases map to TRBD1. This CDR3 region has 15 residues. Germline CDR1 is MNHEY and CDR2 is SVGEGT. V shed 5 bases, J shed 3 bases, and the junction held 10 bases outside the gene matches. CDR3 in amino acids: CASSRTQGDLYEQYF. Here the CDR3 DNA reads TGTGCCAGCAGTCGAACTCAGGGGGACCTCTACGAGCAGTACTTC.

This clone was counted a few times. The chain uses TRBV4-1 and TRBJ2-4; 13 bases agree with TRBD2. This CDR3 is 20 amino acids long. The trim removed 0 bases at V and 0 bases at J, leaving 8 bases unmatched. Germline loops: CDR1 MGHRA, CDR2 YSYEKL. The CDR3 is CASSQDGLAGVGVAKNIQYF. CDR3 nucleotides: TGCGCCAGCAGCCAAGACGGACTAGCGGGAGTGGGGGTAGCCAAAAACATTCAGTACTTC.

This chain links TRBV24-1 with TRBJ1-2; the D gene is possibly TRBD1 (5 bases). Germline CDR1 KGHDR, CDR2 SFDVKD. V lost 2 bases to trimming and J lost 8 bases, with 23 bases between them. This CDR3 has 17 amino acids. The CDR3 region is CATSDWAGGSRGLGYTF. The DNA for the CDR3 is TGTGCCACCAGTGATTGGGCGGGGGGGAGTCGTGGACTGGGCTACACCTTC.

V usage is TRBV11-2 and J usage is TRBJ2-1; the match to TRBD2 covers 11 bases. Germline-derived CDR1 and CDR2 are SGHAT and FQNNGV. J lost 8 bases, V lost 4 bases, and 10 bases had no gene match. This CDR3 has 16 amino acids. The CDR3 region is CASSSITSGSWDEQFF. The CDR3, as DNA: TGTGCCAGCAGCTCAATTACTAGCGGGAGTTGGGATGAGCAGTTCTTC.

This clone was counted between two and nine times. The V gene is TRBV27, the J gene TRBJ2-2; 10 bases align to TRBD1. J was trimmed by 4 bases and V by 4 bases; bases with no gene match: 9. This CDR3 has 17 amino acids. The germline V gene has CDR1 MNHEY and CDR2 SMNVEV (reference sequence). The CDR3 reads CASSSDRGRIRTGELFF. The CDR3 bases are TGTGCCAGCAGTTCGGACAGGGGGAGGATTCGCACCGGGGAGCTGTTTTTT.

This rearrangement joins TRBV7-6 to TRBJ2-3; D is perhaps TRBD1 (8 bases). The germline V gene encodes CDR1 SGHVS and CDR2 FNYEAQ. The V gene lost 1 base and the J gene lost 0 bases, with 14 bases spanning the gap. This CDR3 contains 17 residues. The CDR3 region is CASSLVAGDRSTDTQYF. The CDR3 DNA sequence: TGTGCCAGCAGCTTAGTGGCGGGGGACAGGAGCACAGATACGCAGTATTTT. The variable domain in full, with the rest retrieved from reference TRBV7-6 and TRBJ2-3, is GAGVSQSPRYKVTKRGQDVALRCDPISGHVSLYWYRQALGQGPEFLTYFNYEAQQDKSGLPNDRFSAERPEGSISTLTIQRTEQRDSAMYRCASSLVAGDRSTDTQYFGPGTRLTVL.

V usage is TRBV13 and J usage is TRBJ2-2, with a possible D match to TRBD2 (6 bases). V was trimmed by 2 bases and J by 1 base, leaving 11 bases between them. This CDR3 is built from 16 residues. In germline, CDR1 is PRHDT, CDR2 FYEKMQ (reference sequence). The CDR3 reads CASSLRAGLNTGELFF. In DNA form, the CDR3 reads TGTGCCAGCAGCTTACGTGCGGGACTGAACACCGGGGAGCTGTTTTTT.

The CDR3 is CASRGQGDTQYF. The CDR3 nucleotides are TGCGCCAGCAGGGGACAGGGTGATACGCAGTATTTT. This chain joins TRBV5-1 and TRBJ2-3, with 9 positions matching TRBD1. Germline V gene data show CDR1 as SGHRS and CDR2 as YFSETQ. The CDR3 is 12 residues long. V dropped 5 bases and J dropped 6; count of bases not matched to a gene: 1. The variable domain in full, completed from reference TRBV5-1 and TRBJ2-3, reads KAGVTQTPRYLIKTRGQQVTLSCSPISGHRSVSWYQQTPGQGLQFLFEYFSETQRNKGNFPGRFSGRQFSNSRSEMNVSTLELGDSALYLCASRGQGDTQYFGPGTRLTVL.

The chain employs TRBV7-2 and TRBJ1-3; 7 bases agree with TRBD1. The germline V gene encodes CDR1 SGHTA and CDR2 FQGNSA. The CDR3 consists of 18 residues. Trimming cost V 1 base and J 4 bases; bases outside gene matches: 13. The CDR3, as DNA: TGTGCCAGCAGCTTAGACGTGTGGGGCAGGGGGGACGGAAACACCATATATTTT. Translated: CASSLDVWGRGDGNTIYF.

The chain links TRBV7-2 to TRBJ2-2; TRBD1 is a possible D gene (5 bases). This CDR3 spans 14 amino acids. Trimming pared 2 bases from V and 4 bases from J, leaving 8 bases between. Germline values: CDR1 SGHTA, CDR2 FQGNSA. The CDR3 region has the DNA TGTGCCAGCAGCTTACAGGGCGCCACCGGGGAGCTGTTTTTT. Translated: CASSLQGATGELFF.

The chain recombines TRBV10-3 with TRBJ2-5, with D tentatively TRBD1 (6 bases). The CDR3 runs 12 residues. Germline loops: CDR1 ENHRY, CDR2 SYGVKD. Trimming stripped 4 bases from V and 3 bases from J, with 6 bases between. The CDR3 loop is CAISGTEETQYF. The CDR3 DNA follows: TGTGCCATCAGTGGGACAGAAGAGACCCAGTACTTC.

The chain has TRBV28 and TRBJ2-5, with D possibly TRBD2 on 7 matching bases. The germline V gene has CDR1 MDHEN and CDR2 SYDVKM. This CDR3 contains 12 residues. V lost 8 bases to trimming and J lost 14 bases, with 21 bases between them. CDR3 sequence (DNA): TGTGCCAGCGGAGCTGGGGGGGGCCATTCTTACTTC. Its translation: CASGAGGGHSYF.

V and J are TRBV30 and TRBJ1-1; 7 bases agree with TRBD1. The germline V gene encodes CDR1 GTSNPN and CDR2 SVGIG (reference sequence). V shed 3 bases and J 14 bases; nucleotides not matched to a gene: 15. This CDR3 spans 13 amino acids. CDR3 sequence reads: CAWRTQVRDRVFF. CDR3 nucleotide sequence: TGTGCCTGGAGGACACAGGTTAGGGACAGAGTCTTCTTT.

This chain uses TRBV5-1 with TRBJ2-7; TRBD2 matches at 10 bases. Germline lookup yields CDR1 SGHRS and CDR2 YFSETQ. The CDR3 runs 15 residues. Unmatched junction bases numbered 3, after V lost 3 bases and J lost 0 bases. The CDR3 sequence: CASSYGTSDSYEQYF. The CDR3 DNA reads as TGCGCCAGCAGCTACGGGACTAGCGACTCCTACGAGCAGTACTTC.

J is TRBJ1-6 and V is TRBV9; TRBD1 matches at 8 bases. The CDR3 is 16 residues long. The ends lost 1 base at V and 7 bases at J; junction bases unmatched: 7. CDR1 and CDR2 (germline): SGDLS, YYNGEE. The CDR3 reads CASSVHQGAGNSPLHF. The CDR3 DNA follows: TGTGCCAGCAGCGTACACCAGGGGGCTGGGAATTCACCCCTCCACTTT.

The chain joins TRBV27 to TRBJ1-5; 8 bases fit TRBD1. Germline V gene data show CDR1 as MNHEY and CDR2 as SMNVEV (reference sequence). With 4 bases clipped from V and 1 base from J, the junction kept 6 bases outside the gene matches. The CDR3 is made up of 16 amino acids. DNA of the CDR3: TGTGCCAGCAGTTCCAGGACAGGGATAAGCAATCAGCCCCAGCATTTT. It codes for CASSSRTGISNQPQHF.

This clone was counted a few times. The J gene is TRBJ1-6, the V gene TRBV19; 8 bases match TRBD1. This CDR3 is 13 amino acids long. V trimming: 3 bases; J trimming: 10 bases; junction bases outside the gene matches: 2. The V gene's germline CDR1 is LNHDA and CDR2 SQIVND (reference sequence). The DNA of the CDR3 is TGTGCCAGTAGTATGACAGGGGCCTCACCCCTCCACTTT. It encodes CASSMTGASPLHF.

The rearrangement joins TRBV14 to TRBJ2-3; 14 nucleotides align to TRBD2. The V gene's germline CDR1 is SGHDN and CDR2 FVKESK. J gave up 4 bases and V 0 bases, and 3 bases lay outside the gene matches. The CDR3 is made up of 17 amino acids. The CDR3 nucleotides read TGTGCCAGCAGCCAAGAGGGACTAGCGGGAGTGGCAGATACGCAGTATTTT. This gives the protein CASSQEGLAGVADTQYF.

The rearrangement uses TRBV14 and TRBJ1-3; D gene ambiguous. Trimming pared 3 bases from V and 2 bases from J, leaving 11 bases between. Germline CDR1 is SGHDN and CDR2 is FVKESK. This CDR3 spans 15 amino acids. The CDR3 protein is CASSHYRSTGNTIYF. The CDR3 DNA reads TGTGCCAGCAGCCATTACCGAAGCACTGGAAACACCATATATTTT.

The chain links TRBV21-1 to TRBJ2-1; the DNA was not compared with TRBD2, the D call given in the table. TRBV21-1 is a listed pseudogene. CDR3 size: 13 residues. CDR3 residues: CASSSVVYNEQFF. The CDR3 DNA reads TGTGCCAGCAGCAGCGTCGTCTACAATGAGCAGTTCTTC.

This chain uses TRBV11-2 with TRBJ1-1; 8 nucleotides match TRBD1. The V and J ends lost 7 bases and 5 bases, in that order; junction bases with no gene match: 12. CDR1 and CDR2 (germline): SGHAT, FQNNGV. This CDR3 is built from 15 residues. CDR3 nucleotides: TGTGCCAGCACACGAACCGACAGGGGAGGGACTGAAGCTTTCTTT. The encoded protein is CASTRTDRGGTEAFF. The variable domain in full, completed from reference TRBV11-2 and TRBJ1-1, reads EAGVAQSPRYKIIEKRQSVAFWCNPISGHATLYWYQQILGQGPKLLIQFQNNGVVDDSQLPKDRFSAERLKGVDSTLKIQPAKLEDSAVYLCASTRTDRGGTEAFFGQGTRLTVV.

The chain employs TRBV27 and TRBJ1-2; D not resolved. The length of the CDR3 is 13 residues. Germline V lookup: CDR1 MNHEY, CDR2 SMNVEV (reference sequence). The V and J ends lost 7 bases and 4 bases respectively, with 13 bases between them. DNA of the CDR3: TGTGCCAGCACCGGCCACCGGGGCTATGGCTACACCTTC. This encodes CASTGHRGYGYTF.